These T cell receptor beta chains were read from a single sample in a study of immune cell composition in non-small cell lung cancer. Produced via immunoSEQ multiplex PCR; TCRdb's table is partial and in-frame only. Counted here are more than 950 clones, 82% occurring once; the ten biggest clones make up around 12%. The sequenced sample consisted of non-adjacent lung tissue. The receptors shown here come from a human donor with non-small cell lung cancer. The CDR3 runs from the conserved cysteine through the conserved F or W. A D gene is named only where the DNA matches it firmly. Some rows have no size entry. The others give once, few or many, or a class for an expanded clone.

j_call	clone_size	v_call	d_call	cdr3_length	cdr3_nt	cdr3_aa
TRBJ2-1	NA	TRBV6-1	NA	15	TGTGCCAGCAGTGTCCGGGACACCTTAACATATGAGCAGTTCTTC	CASSVRDTLTYEQFF
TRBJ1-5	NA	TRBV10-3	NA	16	TGTGCCATCAGTGAGTCGCGTACGACAGTCAATCAGCCCCAGCATTTT	CAISESRTTVNQPQHF
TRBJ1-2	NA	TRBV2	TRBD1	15	TGTGCCAGCGACCGGCTTAGGACAGGGGCAAGCGGCTACACCTTC	CASDRLRTGASGYTF
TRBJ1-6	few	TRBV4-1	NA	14	TGCGCCAGCAGCCCTCGGGCCGAGGGAACACCCCTCCACTTT	CASSPRAEGTPLHF
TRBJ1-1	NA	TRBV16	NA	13	TGTGCCAGCAGCCCCGGAGGGGGGGCTGAAGCTTTCTTT	CASSPGGGAEAFF
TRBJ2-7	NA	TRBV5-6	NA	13	TGTGCCAGCAGCTCGATTGACTCCTACGAGCAGTACTTC	CASSSIDSYEQYF
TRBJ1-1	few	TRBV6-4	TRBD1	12	TGTGCCAGATCAGGGGGCATCACTGAAGCTTTCTTT	CARSGGITEAFF
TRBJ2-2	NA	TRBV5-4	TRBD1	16	TGTGCCAGCAGGAAGGGGACAGGGGGTGACACCGGGGAGCTGTTTTTT	CASRKGTGGDTGELFF
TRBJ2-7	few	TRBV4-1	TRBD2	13	TGCGCCAGCAGCCAAGGGACTAGTGACGAGCAGTACTTC	CASSQGTSDEQYF
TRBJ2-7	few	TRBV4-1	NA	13	TGCGCCAGCAGCCAAGATCCCGGGTGGGAGCAGTACTTC	CASSQDPGWEQYF
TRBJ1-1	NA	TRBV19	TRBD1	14	TGTGCCAGTAGTCCGGGACAGGGGGCCACTGAAGCTTTCTTT	CASSPGQGATEAFF
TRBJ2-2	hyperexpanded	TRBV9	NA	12	TGTGCCAGCAGCGTATCCGGCGGGGAGCTGTTTTTT	CASSVSGGELFF
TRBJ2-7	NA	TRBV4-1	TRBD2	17	TGCGCCAGCAGCCATGCCACGACTAGCGGGGCCTCCTACGAGCAGTACTTC	CASSHATTSGASYEQYF
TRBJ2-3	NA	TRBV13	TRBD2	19	TGTGCCAGCAGCTCCCGACTAGCGGGGGAGGAGTTTAGCACAGATACGCAGTATTTT	CASSSRLAGEEFSTDTQYF
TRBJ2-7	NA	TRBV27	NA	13	TGTGCCAGCAGTCCCGGGGGTCCCTACGAGCAGTACTTC	CASSPGGPYEQYF
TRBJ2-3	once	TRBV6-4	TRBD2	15	TGTGCCAGCAGTGACGGGACTAGCGGCACAGATACGCAGTATTTT	CASSDGTSGTDTQYF
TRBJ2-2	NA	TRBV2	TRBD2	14	TGTGCCAGCACAGACGGGGGGGGAAACGGGGAGCTGTTTTTT	CASTDGGGNGELFF
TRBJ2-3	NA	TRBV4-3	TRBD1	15	TGCGCCAGCAGCCGGACAGGGTTAGATACAGATACGCAGTATTTT	CASSRTGLDTDTQYF
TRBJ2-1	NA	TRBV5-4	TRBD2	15	TGTGCCAGCAGCCTCCAACTAGCGGGAGCCGATGAGCAGTTCTTC	CASSLQLAGADEQFF
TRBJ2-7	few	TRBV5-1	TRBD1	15	TGCGCCAGCAGTTGGCAACCGGGACAGGTAGCCGAGCAGTACTTC	CASSWQPGQVAEQYF
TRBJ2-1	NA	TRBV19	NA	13	TGTGCCAGTACCACTAGTCGGTACAATGAGCAGTTCTTC	CASTTSRYNEQFF
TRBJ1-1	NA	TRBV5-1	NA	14	TGCGCCAGCAGCTTGTTTGGGGGCGAGACTGAAGCTTTCTTT	CASSLFGGETEAFF
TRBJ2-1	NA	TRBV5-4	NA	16	TGTGCCAGCAGCTTTTCTGCAGCGGGCGGCATCCAGGAGCAGTTCTTC	CASSFSAAGGIQEQFF
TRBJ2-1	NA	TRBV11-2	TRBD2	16	TGTGCCAGCAGCTTAGAAGTGGCTAGCGGGAGAAATGAGCAGTTCTTC	CASSLEVASGRNEQFF
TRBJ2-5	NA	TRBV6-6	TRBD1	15	TGTGCCAGCAGCCCCACCCGGACAGGGCAAGAGACCCAGTACTTC	CASSPTRTGQETQYF
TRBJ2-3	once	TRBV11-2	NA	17	TGTGCCAGCAGCTTAGGAGTCGGGGGGCGTGGGACAGATACGCAGTATTTT	CASSLGVGGRGTDTQYF
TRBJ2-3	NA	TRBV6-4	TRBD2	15	TGTGCCAGCAGTGAGGGCGGGGGAGGCACAGATACGCAGTATTTT	CASSEGGGGTDTQYF
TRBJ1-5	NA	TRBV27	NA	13	TGTGCCAGCAGTTCCCAGGGCAGGCAGCCCCAGCATTTT	CASSSQGRQPQHF
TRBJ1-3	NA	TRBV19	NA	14	TGTGCCAGTCTCACCCCGGGGATCAGAAACACCATATATTTT	CASLTPGIRNTIYF
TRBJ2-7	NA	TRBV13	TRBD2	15	TGTGCCAGCAGCGATAGACTAGCGGGAGTTTACGAGCAGTACTTC	CASSDRLAGVYEQYF
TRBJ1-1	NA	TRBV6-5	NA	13	TGTGCCAGCAGTTACCGTGGACAGCGTGAAGCTTTCTTT	CASSYRGQREAFF
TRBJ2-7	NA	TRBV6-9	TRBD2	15	TGTGCCAGCAGGGGACTAGCGGGATATCTCTACGAGCAGTACTTC	CASRGLAGYLYEQYF
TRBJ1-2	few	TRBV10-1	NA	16	TGCGCCAGCAGCGGTCCGATATCTGCGTCTGACTATGGCTACACCTTC	CASSGPISASDYGYTF
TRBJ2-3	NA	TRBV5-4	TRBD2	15	TGTGCCAGCAGCTTGTCGGGGGGGCGGCCAGATACGCAGTATTTT	CASSLSGGRPDTQYF
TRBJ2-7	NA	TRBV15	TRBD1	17	TGTGCCACCAGCAGAGATAAGGACAGGGGGTCCACCTACGAGCAGTACTTC	CATSRDKDRGSTYEQYF
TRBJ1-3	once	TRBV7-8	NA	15	TGTGCCAGCAGCTTAGGACAGGAGACTGGAAACACCATATATTTT	CASSLGQETGNTIYF
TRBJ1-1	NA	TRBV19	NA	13	TGTGCCAGTAGTTATGCAGTGAACACTGAAGCTTTCTTT	CASSYAVNTEAFF
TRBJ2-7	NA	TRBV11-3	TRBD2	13	TGTGCCAGCAGCCTCAACGCGGGAGACGAGCAGTACTTC	CASSLNAGDEQYF
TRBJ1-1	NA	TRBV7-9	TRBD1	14	TGTGCCAGCAGCCTCGGGACAGGGGTCACTGAAGCTTTCTTT	CASSLGTGVTEAFF
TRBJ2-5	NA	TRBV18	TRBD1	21	TGTGCCAGCTCGCGACGGACAGGGGCAACCGTAGGCGCTCCGGACCAAGAGACCCAGTACTTC	CASSRRTGATVGAPDQETQYF
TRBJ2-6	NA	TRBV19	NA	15	TGTGCCAGTCGGACAGTCAGCTCTGGGGCCAACGTCCTGACTTTC	CASRTVSSGANVLTF
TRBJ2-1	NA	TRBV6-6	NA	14	TGTGCCAGCAGACAGGGTGGAAGTTCGAATGAGCAGTTCTTC	CASRQGGSSNEQFF